This T cell receptor beta chain was documented in a study of blood T cells in healthy people across ages. For the study at large: Per two T cells, template switching captured roughly one barcoded beta molecule.

PCR was performed a second time for about 7 to 11 cycles using a sample-barcoded 5' primer and a J-beta primer mix. MiXCR, run by TCRdb on the 5' RACE reads, gives a single entry per CDR3 protein. This table holds 850,000 to 1,300,000 distinct CDR3 sequences, 40% to 50% found once. The study recruited healthy Caucasian donors from Russia who were aged about 6 to 95. This sequence originates from a woman in her sixties in good health. Sequences were obtained from blood.

The CDR3 nucleotides read TGCAGCGTTGCTCCCTCGCAAGAGACCCAGTACTTC. It is translated as CSVAPSQETQYF. The V and J genes are TRBV29-1 and TRBJ2-5, with D unresolved. Trimming stripped 4 bases from V and 2 bases from J, with 8 bases between. CDR1 and CDR2 from the germline V gene are SQVTM and ANQGSEA. The CDR3 runs 12 residues.